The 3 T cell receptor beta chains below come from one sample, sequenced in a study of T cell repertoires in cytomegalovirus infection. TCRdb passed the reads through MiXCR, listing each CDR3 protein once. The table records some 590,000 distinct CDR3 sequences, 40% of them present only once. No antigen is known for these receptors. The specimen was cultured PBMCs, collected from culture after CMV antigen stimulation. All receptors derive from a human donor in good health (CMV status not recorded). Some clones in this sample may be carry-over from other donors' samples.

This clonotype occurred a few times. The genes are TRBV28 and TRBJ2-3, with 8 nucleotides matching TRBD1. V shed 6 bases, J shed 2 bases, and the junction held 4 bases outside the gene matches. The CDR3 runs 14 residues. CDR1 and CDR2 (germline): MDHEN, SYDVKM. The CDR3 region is CASSVTGATDTQYF. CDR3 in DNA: TGTGCCAGCAGCGTGACAGGGGCCACAGATACGCAGTATTTT.

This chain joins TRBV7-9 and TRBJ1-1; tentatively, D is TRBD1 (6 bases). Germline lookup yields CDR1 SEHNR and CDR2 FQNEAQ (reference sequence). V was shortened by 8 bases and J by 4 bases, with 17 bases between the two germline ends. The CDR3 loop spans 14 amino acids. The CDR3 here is CASLTDRSGTEAFF. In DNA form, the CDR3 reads TGTGCCAGCCTTACCGACAGGTCGGGCACTGAAGCTTTCTTT.

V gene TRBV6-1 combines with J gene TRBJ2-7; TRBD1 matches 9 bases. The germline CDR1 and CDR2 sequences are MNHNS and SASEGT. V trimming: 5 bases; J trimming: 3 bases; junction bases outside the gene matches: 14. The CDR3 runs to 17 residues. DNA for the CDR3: TGTGCCAGCAGTTTCTTTAGTCCGGGACAGGGATTCTACGAGCAGTACTTC. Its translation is CASSFFSPGQGFYEQYF.